This is a list of T cell receptor beta chains from one sample in a study of T cells after yellow fever vaccination. A single record per CDR3 protein comes from TCRdb applying MiXCR to the 5' RACE reads. In the table there are roughly 500,000 distinct CDR3 sequences, 15% to 20% of which are singletons. Material: PBMCs, obtained 15 days after the yellow fever booster vaccination. Receptors originate from a man younger than 40 who received the YFV17D yellow fever vaccine. Each CDR3 is given with its conserved first and last residue. The D gene is left open where the match is weak. Where a row states a size, it is once, few, many or the class of an expanded clone; other rows omit it.

J gene | clone size | D gene | V gene | CDR3 DNA | CDR3 protein
TRBJ1-3 | few | . | TRBV4-3 | TGCGCCAGCAGCCAAGGGGGAGGGAGTGGAAACACCATATATTTT | CASSQGGGSGNTIYF
TRBJ2-7 | . | . | TRBV21-1 | TGTGCCAGAGCCCCTCCTGATGAGCAGTACTTC | CARAPPDEQYF
TRBJ2-1 | . | . | TRBV12-3/TRBV12-4 | TGTGCCAGCAGTTCCGGGGCGCAGTTCTTC | CASSSGAQFF
TRBJ1-1 | . | TRBD1 | TRBV25-1 | TGTGCCAGCAGTGAATTGGGACAGGGGGAGGCTGAAGCTTTCTTT | CASSELGQGEAEAFF
TRBJ2-3 | . | . | TRBV5-1 | TGCGCCAGCAGTAAGGGGGGAGCAACAGATACGCAGTATTTT | CASSKGGATDTQYF
TRBJ1-1 | . | . | TRBV5-1 | TGCGCCAGCAGCTTGATCGGGGAGGACACTGAAGCTTTCTTT | CASSLIGEDTEAFF
TRBJ2-7 | few | . | TRBV6-2/TRBV6-3 | TGTGCCAGCAGTTTCCCCGAGGGCCCCTCCTACGAGCAGTACTTC | CASSFPEGPSYEQYF
TRBJ2-1 | few | TRBD2 | TRBV20-1 | TGCAGTGCTAGATTCAGCGGGAGTTTCGATGAGCAGTTCTTC | CSARFSGSFDEQFF
TRBJ1-2 | . | . | TRBV5-1 | TGCGCCAGCAGTAACCAAGGGGGTCTCTATGGCTACACCTTC | CASSNQGGLYGYTF
TRBJ2-1 | few | . | TRBV29-1 | TGCACCGCCGGGACAAACTCCTACAATGAGCAGTTCTTC | CTAGTNSYNEQFF
TRBJ2-6 | . | . | TRBV7-2 | TGTGCCAGCAGCCCTAGCCAGTCTGGGGCCAACGTCCTGACTTTC | CASSPSQSGANVLTF
TRBJ2-5 | . | . | TRBV20-1 | TGCAGTGCTAGCAAGACAGGCCGACAAGAGACCCAGTACTTC | CSASKTGRQETQYF